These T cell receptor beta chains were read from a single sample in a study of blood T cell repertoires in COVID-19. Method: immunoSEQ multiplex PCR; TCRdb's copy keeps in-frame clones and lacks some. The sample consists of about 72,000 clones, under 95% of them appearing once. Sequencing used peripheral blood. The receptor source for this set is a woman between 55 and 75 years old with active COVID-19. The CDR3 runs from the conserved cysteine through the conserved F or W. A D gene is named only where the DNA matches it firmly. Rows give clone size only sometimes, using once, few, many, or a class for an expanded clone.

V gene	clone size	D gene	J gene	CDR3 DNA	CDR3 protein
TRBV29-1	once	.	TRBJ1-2	TGCAGCGTTGAATTGGTACAGTGGGGCTACACCTTC	CSVELVQWGYTF
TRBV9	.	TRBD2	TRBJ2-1	TGTGCCAGCAGCAGAAGGGGTAGCGGGAGCGCGAAGAATGAGCAGTTCTTC	CASSRRGSGSAKNEQFF
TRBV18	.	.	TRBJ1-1	TGTGCCAGCTCACCCCCGAGCAGGGGTCTATTATCTGAAGCTTTCTTT	CASSPPSRGLLSEAFF
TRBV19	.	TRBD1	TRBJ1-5	TGTGCCAGTAGGGTCGACAGGGGCGACAATCAGCCCCAGCATTTT	CASRVDRGDNQPQHF
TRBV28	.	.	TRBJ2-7	TGTGCCAGCGGATTACAGGGTCGGGCCTACGAGCAGTACTTC	CASGLQGRAYEQYF
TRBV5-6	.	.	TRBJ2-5	TGTGCCAGCAGATTCGGGACACTCGAAGAGACCCAGTACTTC	CASRFGTLEETQYF
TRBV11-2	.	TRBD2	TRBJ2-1	TGTGCCAGCAGCCTCCTAGCGGGAAGGAATGAGCAGTTCTTC	CASSLLAGRNEQFF
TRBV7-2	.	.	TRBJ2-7	TGTGCCAGCAGCTTAAATTTCAGGGCCTACGAGCAGTACTTC	CASSLNFRAYEQYF
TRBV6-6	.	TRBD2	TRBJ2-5	TGTGCCAGCAGTTACACGGGAGGGTACCAAGAGACCCAGTACTTC	CASSYTGGYQETQYF
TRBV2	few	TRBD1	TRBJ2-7	TGTGCCAGCAGACACGGGACAGGGAATAAGTACTTC	CASRHGTGNKYF
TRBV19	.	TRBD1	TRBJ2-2	TGTGCCAGTAGTCCCGGACAGGGTTCCACCGGGGAGCTGTTTTTT	CASSPGQGSTGELFF
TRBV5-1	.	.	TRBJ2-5	TGCGCCAGCAGCTTGGACACAGAGACCCAGTACTTC	CASSLDTETQYF
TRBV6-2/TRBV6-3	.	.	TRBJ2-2	TGTGCCAGCAGTTATCCGGTCACCGGGGAGCTGTTTTTT	CASSYPVTGELFF
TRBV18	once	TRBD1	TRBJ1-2	TGTGCCAGCTCACAAAAGGGACAGAACTATGGCTACACCTTC	CASSQKGQNYGYTF
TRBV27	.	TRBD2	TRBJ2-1	TGTGCCAGCAGTTTACCCCCCCGGCTAGCGGCTAGCTCCTACAATGAGCAGTTCTTC	CASSLPPRLAASSYNEQFF
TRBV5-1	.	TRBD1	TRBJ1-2	TGCGCCAGCAGCTATAGACAGGGGGCCGCTAACTATGGCTACACCTTC	CASSYRQGAANYGYTF
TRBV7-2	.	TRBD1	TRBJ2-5	TGTGCCAGCAGCTTAGGACAGGGGACCCCCTTCCAAGAGACCCAGTACTTC	CASSLGQGTPFQETQYF
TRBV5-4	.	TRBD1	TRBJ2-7	TGTGCCAGCAGTAGGACAGGGGGCGACGAGCAGTACTTC	CASSRTGGDEQYF
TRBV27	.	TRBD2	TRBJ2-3	TGTGCCAGCAGTATAGCGGGAGCCGGCGCAGATACGCAGTATTTT	CASSIAGAGADTQYF
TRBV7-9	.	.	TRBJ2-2	TGTGCCAGCAGCTCGAGACTGAGGAACACCGGGGAGCTGTTTTTT	CASSSRLRNTGELFF
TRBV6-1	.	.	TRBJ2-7	TGTGCCAGCAGTGAACAACCAGGTGCGACCTACGAGCAGTACTTC	CASSEQPGATYEQYF
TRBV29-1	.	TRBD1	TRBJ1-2	TGCAGCGCCGGAGGGACAGCCTATGGCTACACCTTC	CSAGGTAYGYTF
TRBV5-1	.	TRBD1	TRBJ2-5	TGCGCCAGCAGCTCAAGACAGGGACAAGAGACCCAGTACTTC	CASSSRQGQETQYF
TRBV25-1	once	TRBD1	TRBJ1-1	TGTGCCAGCAGTCCGGCCCGACAGGGCATCGGCACTGAAGCTTTCTTT	CASSPARQGIGTEAFF
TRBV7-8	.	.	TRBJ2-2	TGTGCCAGCAGCTTGGACACCGCGAACACCGGGGAGCTGTTTTTT	CASSLDTANTGELFF
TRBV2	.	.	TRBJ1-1	TGTGCCAGCAGTGGTTGGTCAGCTGAAGCTTTCTTT	CASSGWSAEAFF
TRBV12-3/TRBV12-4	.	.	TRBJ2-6	TGTGCCAGCAGCTTGTATGGGGCCAACGTCCTGACTTTC	CASSLYGANVLTF
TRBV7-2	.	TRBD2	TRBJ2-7	TGTGCCAGCAGCTTAGCAGGCGGGGGCGAGCAGTACTTC	CASSLAGGGEQYF
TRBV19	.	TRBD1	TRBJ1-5	TGTGCCAGTAGTGCGAAAGCGGCCGGGACAGGGGCCCACCAGCCCCAGCATTTT	CASSAKAAGTGAHQPQHF
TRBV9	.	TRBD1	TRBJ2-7	TGTGCCAGCAGCGTAAACGACAGGGGCCACGAGCAGTACTTC	CASSVNDRGHEQYF
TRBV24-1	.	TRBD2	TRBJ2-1	TGTGCCACCAGTGTCCCTAGCGGGAAGTTATACAATGAGCAGTTCTTC	CATSVPSGKLYNEQFF
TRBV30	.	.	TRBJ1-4	TGTGCCTGGAGTCGGGAAAAACTGTTTTTT	CAWSREKLFF
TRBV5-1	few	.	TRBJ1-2	TGCGCCAGCAGCTTGGACGGGAGTAGGGGCTACACCTTC	CASSLDGSRGYTF
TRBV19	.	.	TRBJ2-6	TGTGCCAGTACCAAGGTCGGGACTTCCAGCTCTGGGGCCAACGTCCTGACTTTC	CASTKVGTSSSGANVLTF
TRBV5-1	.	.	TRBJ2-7	TGCGCCAGCAGCTTACAGGTGAGCTCCTACGAGCAGTACTTC	CASSLQVSSYEQYF
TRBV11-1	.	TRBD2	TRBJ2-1	TGTGCCAGCAGCGTTCTGATGACTAGCGGATACAATGAGCAGTTCTTC	CASSVLMTSGYNEQFF
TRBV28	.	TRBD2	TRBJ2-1	TGTGCCAGCCAAAGCGGGGATGAGCAGTTCTTC	CASQSGDEQFF
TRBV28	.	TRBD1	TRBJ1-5	TGTGCCAGCACCTTGGGGGGACAGGGCAATCAGCCCCAGCATTTT	CASTLGGQGNQPQHF
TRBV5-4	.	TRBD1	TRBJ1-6	TGTGCCAGCAGCCCCCCCAGGGGGCCGAGTTCACCCCTCCACTTT	CASSPPRGPSSPLHF
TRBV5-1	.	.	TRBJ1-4	TGCGCCAGCAGCTTGTTCCAGGGAAATGGTGAAAAACTGTTTTTT	CASSLFQGNGEKLFF
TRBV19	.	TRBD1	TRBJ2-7	TGTGCCAGTAGCCTCAGAGGGGACAGGGCTTACGAGCAGTACTTC	CASSLRGDRAYEQYF
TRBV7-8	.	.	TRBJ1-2	TGTGCCAGCAGCTTCCGTGGCCTAGACTATGGCTACACCTTC	CASSFRGLDYGYTF